This T cell receptor beta chain stems from a study of blood T cell repertoires in COVID-19. Germline V lookup: CDR1 SGDLS, CDR2 YYNGEE. The CDR3 spans 15 residues. The V end was cut by 0 bases, the J end by 0 bases, with 4 bases between. This clone occurred a few times. Data came from immunoSEQ multiplex PCR; TCRdb stores just in-frame clones and leaves some out. The repertoire holds tens of thousands of clones, with about nine tenths as singletons. The sequencing input was peripheral blood. This clonotype originated in a human donor in a cohort sampled during active COVID-19. This chain links TRBV9 with TRBJ1-6; D is unclear. CDR3: CASSVVSSYNSPLHF. CDR3 coding DNA: TGTGCCAGCAGCGTAGTGAGCTCCTATAATTCACCCCTCCACTTT.